Below, 6 T cell receptor beta chains from the same sample are listed, as sequenced in a study of blood T cell repertoires in COVID-19. Sequenced by immunoSEQ multiplex PCR; TCRdb stores in-frame clones only, minus some. The repertoire holds approximately 200,000 clones, under 90% seen once, with 10% in the top ten. The specimen was peripheral blood. The receptors stem from a woman of 80 years or more with COVID-19, enrolled during active disease.

The chain employs TRBV27 and TRBJ2-5; TRBD2 aligns across 10 bases. Unmatched junction bases numbered 7, after V lost 4 bases and J lost 5 bases. The CDR3 contains 15 residues. Looked up from germline, CDR1 is MNHEY and CDR2 is SMNVEV (reference sequence). The chain's CDR3 is CASSSERGGWETQYF. DNA of the CDR3: TGTGCCAGCAGTTCCGAGCGGGGGGGCTGGGAGACCCAGTACTTC.

Details on this clone: Distinct nucleotide sequences in the sample also encode this CDR3. The chain uses TRBV5-1 and TRBJ2-5; TRBD2 matches 11 bases. With 4 bases clipped from V and 4 bases from J, the junction kept 3 bases outside the gene matches. The CDR3 totals 14 residues. From germline, CDR1 is SGHRS and CDR2 YFSETQ. Here the CDR3 reads CASSLSGGAETQYF. CDR3 sequence (DNA): TGCGCCAGCAGCCTTAGCGGGGGGGCAGAGACCCAGTACTTC.

CDR3 coding DNA: TGTGCCAGTACACAACAGAGCTCTGGAAACACCATATATTTT. Translation gives CASTQQSSGNTIYF. V usage is TRBV19 and J usage is TRBJ1-3; D call uncertain. V shed 7 bases and J shed 0 bases, with 10 bases lying between them. The CDR3 sequence is 14 residues long. CDR1 and CDR2 from the germline V gene are LNHDA and SQIVND (reference sequence).

The rearrangement uses TRBV2 and TRBJ2-5; D not resolved. Per germline, CDR1 SNHLY and CDR2 FYNNEI. CDR3 length: 11 amino acids. V was pared by 6 bases and J by 5 bases, with 7 bases between. The CDR3 region is CASSLLETQYF. CDR3 nucleotide sequence: TGTGCCAGCAGCCTTTTGGAGACCCAGTACTTC.

V usage is TRBV27 and J usage is TRBJ2-1; 11 nucleotides match TRBD2. In germline, CDR1 is MNHEY, CDR2 SMNVEV (reference sequence). This CDR3 comprises 16 residues. The ends lost 9 bases at V and 9 bases at J; junction bases unmatched: 16. The CDR3 region is CASSPIHSGGASEQFF. The CDR3 DNA reads TGTGCCAGTAGCCCGATCCATAGCGGGGGGGCCAGTGAGCAGTTCTTC.

The chain uses TRBV19 and TRBJ1-2; D is uncertain. Germline V lookup: CDR1 LNHDA, CDR2 SQIVND (reference sequence). CDR3 length: 12 amino acids. V lost 8 bases and J 4 bases, leaving 11 bases between the germline ends. The CDR3 region is CASQPTGYGYTF. The DNA of the CDR3 is TGTGCCAGTCAACCCACGGGCTATGGCTACACCTTC.